These 25 T cell receptor beta chains came from one sample sequenced in a study of response to subunit inactivated influenza vaccine. TCRdb itself ran the RT-PCR reads through MiXCR, one entry per CDR3 protein. This table holds more than 200,000 distinct CDR3 sequences, 9.5% to 15% found once. Sequences were derived from non-naive T cells sorted from PBMCs, sampled less than 15 days before vaccination. Every receptor here comes from a man aged 50-59 years who received an inactivated influenza vaccine.

This clonotype has at least ten counts. This sequence joins TRBV5-1 and TRBJ2-5; a weak D match, TRBD1 (6 bases). Germline V gene lookup returns CDR1 SGHRS and CDR2 YFSETQ. Deletions cut 4 bases from V and 2 bases from J, with 15 bases between. The CDR3 has 15 residues. The CDR3: CASSMGHLGQETQYF. For the CDR3, the DNA is TGCGCCAGCAGCATGGGACATTTGGGACAAGAGACCCAGTACTTC.

The chain carries TRBV2 and TRBJ1-1; D call uncertain. The V and J ends lost 7 bases and 3 bases respectively, with 12 bases between them. Germline CDR1 and CDR2: SNHLY and FYNNEI. This CDR3 has 13 amino acids. Written as DNA, the CDR3 is TGTGCCAGCACCCTTAAGCGCTACACTGAAGCTTTCTTT. Protein: CASTLKRYTEAFF.

This chain connects TRBV20-1 to TRBJ2-3; 8 bases are shared with TRBD2. The CDR3 runs 12 residues. The germline CDR1 and CDR2 sequences are DFQATT and SNEGSKA (reference sequence). Trimming took 7 bases from V and 5 from J; bases not matched to a gene: 5. CDR3 in DNA: TGCAGTGAAGCGGGAGATGAAGATACGCAGTATTTT. This sequence encodes CSEAGDEDTQYF.

This clonotype was recorded a few times. The chain carries TRBV27 and TRBJ2-7; 15 bases line up with TRBD2. From germline, CDR1 is MNHEY and CDR2 SMNVEV (reference sequence). This CDR3 is 15 amino acids long. J gave up 6 bases and V 5 bases, and 5 bases lay outside the gene matches. In DNA, the CDR3 is TGTGCCAGCAGTCCTGGGGGACTAGCGGGGGGCGAGCAGTACTTC. Translating it yields CASSPGGLAGGEQYF.

The chain employs TRBV29-1 and TRBJ2-7; D uncertain. The ends were cut back, 1 base at V and 2 bases at J, with 6 bases in the middle. The V gene's germline CDR1 is SQVTM and CDR2 ANQGSEA. The CDR3 extends over 12 amino acids. CDR3 residues: CSVEAGTYEQYF. CDR3 bases: TGCAGCGTTGAAGCCGGAACCTACGAGCAGTACTTC.

This clonotype was seen more than once but under ten times. The CDR3 DNA follows: TGCGCCAGCAGCCTGTCAGGCCAAACCCAACAAGAGACCCAGTACTTC. Protein: CASSLSGQTQQETQYF. V is TRBV5-1 and J is TRBJ2-5; D is uncertain. The germline gives CDR1 SGHRS, CDR2 YFSETQ. This CDR3 contains 16 residues. V lost 4 bases to trimming and J lost 2 bases, with 18 bases between them.

This clonotype was counted a few times. The rearrangement joins TRBV20-1 to TRBJ2-3; no definite D call. Germline V CDR1 and CDR2: DFQATT, SNEGSKA (reference sequence). Trimming cost V 7 bases and J 1 base, with 9 bases left between them. CDR3 length: 12 residues. CDR3 amino acids: CSGYGRTDTQYF. The CDR3 region has the DNA TGCAGTGGGTACGGTCGCACAGATACGCAGTATTTT.

Concerning this clonotype: At one boundary the junction diverges from the germline segment, which might be a read error. This sequence joins TRBV5-1 and TRBJ1-2, with 12 bases that match TRBD1. Germline assignment: CDR1 SGHRS and CDR2 YFSETQ. The CDR3 extends over 15 amino acids. DNA of the CDR3: TGCGCCAACAGCTTGGCCGGGACAGGGGGCGATGGCTACACCTTC. This gives the protein CANSLAGTGGDGYTF.

The V call is TRBV20-1, the J call TRBJ2-6; TRBD2 agrees at 9 bases. Germline loops: CDR1 DFQATT, CDR2 SNEGSKA (reference sequence). V dropped 7 bases and J dropped 2; count of bases not matched to a gene: 6. The CDR3 consists of 15 residues. In DNA form, the CDR3 reads TGCAGTGTTAGTAGCGGGGGTCCTGGGGCCAACGTCCTGACTTTC. This sequence encodes CSVSSGGPGANVLTF.

This clonotype was picked up many times. The genes are TRBV24-1 and TRBJ2-1, with D maybe TRBD1 (5 bases). From germline, CDR1 is KGHDR and CDR2 SFDVKD. Trimming stripped 7 bases from V and 9 bases from J, with 12 bases between. This CDR3 has 12 amino acids. In DNA, the CDR3 is TGTGCCACCAGGGACACCCTCGGTGAGCAGTTCTTC. Amino acid sequence: CATRDTLGEQFF.

The sample holds many counts of this clonotype. The chain is built from TRBV5-6 and TRBJ1-4, with D uncertain. Trimming shortened V by 4 bases and J by 11 bases, and 18 bases separated the two germline ends. This CDR3 spans 14 amino acids. Germline V CDR1 and CDR2: SGHDT, YYEEEE. The CDR3 here is CASSQLTGAEKLFF. CDR3 nucleotide sequence: TGTGCCAGCAGCCAGCTTACGGGAGCCGAGAAACTGTTTTTT.

This clonotype was seen more than once but under ten times. The chain has TRBV6-1 and TRBJ2-5; TRBD2 aligns across 7 bases. Looked up from germline, CDR1 is MNHNS and CDR2 is SASEGT. This CDR3 has 16 residues. The V gene end was trimmed by 8 bases and the J gene end by 4 bases; junction bases not matched to a gene: 16. CDR3 sequence reads: CASSTVRGGTAETQYF. The CDR3 DNA follows: TGTGCCAGCTCCACGGTACGGGGAGGGACGGCAGAGACCCAGTACTTC.

The chain carries TRBV3-1 and TRBJ1-2; 9 nucleotides align to TRBD1. The CDR3 is 14 amino acids. The germline V gene encodes CDR1 LGHDT and CDR2 YNNKEL (reference sequence). Trimming removed 4 bases from V and 7 bases from J; junction bases left unmatched: 7. This CDR3 is CASSPSTGGFGYTF. The CDR3 nucleotides read TGTGCCAGCAGCCCCTCGACAGGGGGATTTGGCTACACCTTC.

This clonotype was observed a handful of times. The chain joins TRBV18 to TRBJ2-1; 9 bases fit TRBD2. The CDR3 has 16 amino acids. Trimming at V came to 2 bases and at J to 6 bases, leaving 8 bases not matched to a gene. Germline V gives CDR1 KGHSH, CDR2 LQKENI. CDR3 bases: TGTGCCAGCTCACCATTTTTACTAGCGGGTACCAATGAGCAGTTCTTC. Translated: CASSPFLLAGTNEQFF.

The sample holds a few counts of this clonotype. As DNA, the CDR3 is TGTGCCAGCAGCGTAGGGGCAGCGGGGGGGACTTCGGGTGAGACCCAGTACTTC. This gives the protein CASSVGAAGGTSGETQYF. The rearrangement uses TRBV9 and TRBJ2-5; 10 bases map to TRBD2. This CDR3 region has 18 residues. CDR1 SGDLS and CDR2 YYNGEE come from the germline V gene. V dropped 0 bases and J dropped 5; count of bases not matched to a gene: 13. The complete variable domain, with remaining parts taken from reference TRBV9 and TRBJ2-5, reads DSGVTQTPKHLITATGQRVTLRCSPRSGDLSVYWYQQSLDQGLQFLIQYYNGEERAKGNILERFSAQQFPDLHSELNLSSLELGDSALYFCASSVGAAGGTSGETQYFGPGTRLLVL.

Comments on this clonotype: The junction differs from germline at one of its ends, possibly a read error. The chain has TRBV30 and TRBJ2-5; 7 positions agree with TRBD2. Germline V CDR1 and CDR2: GTSNPN, SVGIG (reference sequence). The length of the CDR3 is 13 residues. CDR3 coding DNA: TGTGCCTGGCAGACGGGGGGAGGAGAGATCCAGTACTTC. It yields the protein CAWQTGGGEIQYF.

This clonotype was seen only a few times. V and J are TRBV29-1 and TRBJ1-4, with TRBD1 matching 8 bases. After removal of 5 bases from V and 5 bases from J, the junction contained 10 bases not matched to a gene. Germline V CDR1 and CDR2: SQVTM, ANQGSEA. There are 15 residues in the CDR3. The CDR3 DNA reads TGCAGCGTTCTACCTACGGGACAGGTGAATGAAAAACTGTTTTTT. This gives the protein CSVLPTGQVNEKLFF.

The V gene is TRBV12-3 or TRBV12-4, the J gene TRBJ1-5; 9 positions agree with TRBD1. V was pared by 6 bases and J by 4 bases, with 7 bases of the junction left unmatched. The CDR3 consists of 15 residues. The DNA for the CDR3 is TGTGCCAGCAGCACTGACAGGGGGTTAAATCAGCCCCAGCATTTT. It encodes CASSTDRGLNQPQHF.

This clonotype occurred a few times. This chain links TRBV12-3 or TRBV12-4 with TRBJ2-3; 15 nucleotides match TRBD2. Trimming took 5 bases from V and 8 from J; bases not matched to a gene: 8. There are 16 residues in the CDR3. In DNA, the CDR3 is TGTGCCAGCAGTCCCGGGACTAGCGGGAGGTTGGGTACGCAGTATTTT. Amino acids: CASSPGTSGRLGTQYF.

The chain uses TRBV3-1 and TRBJ1-6, with 7 bases lining up with TRBD1. There are 15 residues in the CDR3. Trimming removed 4 bases from V and 4 bases from J; junction bases left unmatched: 4. Germline lookup yields CDR1 LGHDT and CDR2 YNNKEL (reference sequence). CDR3 in amino acids: CASSLRDSYNSPLHF. DNA for the CDR3: TGTGCCAGCAGCCTCCGGGACAGTTATAATTCACCCCTCCACTTT.

In its sample, this clonotype was seen many times. Written as DNA, the CDR3 is TGTGCCAGCAGCACCCGACAGGGGAGCTCCTACAATGAGCAGTTCTTC. Protein: CASSTRQGSSYNEQFF. This sequence joins TRBV7-3 and TRBJ2-1; the match to TRBD1 covers 8 bases. CDR3 size: 16 residues. The V gene's germline CDR1 is SGHTA and CDR2 FQGTGA. Losses at the gene ends were 5 bases for V and 0 bases for J; bases not matched to a gene: 6.

This clonotype was found many times. The rearrangement links TRBV20-1 to TRBJ2-4; 7 positions agree with TRBD2. V dropped 2 bases and J dropped 4; count of bases not matched to a gene: 5. Germline CDR1 is DFQATT and CDR2 is SNEGSKA (reference sequence). The length of the CDR3 is 14 residues. This CDR3 is CSARPQAGKNIQYF. DNA for the CDR3: TGCAGTGCTAGACCCCAAGCGGGAAAAAACATTCAGTACTTC.

This clonotype was detected only a few times. This rearrangement joins TRBV4-2 to TRBJ2-2; 11 bases align to TRBD2. The CDR3 sequence is 18 residues long. The V and J ends lost 1 base and 6 bases, in that order; junction bases with no gene match: 10. Germline values: CDR1 LGHNA, CDR2 YNFKEQ. The CDR3 reads CASSQVGSGRAEAGELFF. The CDR3 region has the DNA TGTGCCAGCAGCCAAGTTGGTAGCGGGAGGGCCGAGGCCGGGGAGCTGTTTTTT.

V is TRBV15 and J is TRBJ1-5; a possible D gene is TRBD1 (6 bases). Germline V gives CDR1 LNHNV, CDR2 YYDKDF (reference sequence). The germline V and J ends were trimmed by 0 bases and 6 bases, with 12 bases remaining between them. The CDR3 covers 15 residues. The CDR3 loop is CATSRDPGAGQPQHF. CDR3 DNA sequence: TGTGCCACCAGCAGAGACCCAGGGGCTGGTCAGCCCCAGCATTTT.

This clonotype was counted a few times. The V call is TRBV4-1, the J call TRBJ1-2, with D unclear. Germline V CDR1 and CDR2: MGHRA, YSYEKL. The CDR3 consists of 15 residues. Trimming took 0 bases from V and 5 from J, leaving 13 bases between them. The CDR3 here is CASSQDSQQPYGYTF. CDR3 sequence (DNA): TGCGCCAGCAGCCAAGATTCACAACAGCCTTATGGCTACACCTTC.